The rows below give T cell receptor beta chains drawn from one sample of a study of T cells after yellow fever vaccination. TCRdb independently ran MiXCR on the 5' RACE reads; one entry per CDR3 protein. This sample has some 340,000 distinct CDR3 sequences; over 8.5% occur once, and the top ten carry about 3%. Source: CD4+ T cells sorted from PBMCs, taken 45 days after the yellow fever booster vaccination. All receptors derive from a man between 18 and 35 years old who received the YFV17D yellow fever vaccine. Each CDR3 is given with its conserved first and last residue. The order of the fields is clone size, D gene, J gene, V gene, CDR3 protein, CDR3 DNA. D genes are given only for firm matches. Some rows mark clone size as missing; the rest say once, few, many or name a class of expanded clone.

few | TRBD2 | TRBJ2-2 | TRBV11-3 | CASSLDGISGGANTGELFF | TGTGCCAGCAGCTTAGATGGGATTAGCGGGGGCGCCAACACCGGGGAGCTGTTTTTT
few | TRBD2 | TRBJ2-3 | TRBV4-3 | CASSQTPAGGGTDTQYF | TGCGCCAGCAGCCAAACTCCTGCCGGGGGGGGTACAGATACGCAGTATTTT
few | . | TRBJ2-5 | TRBV18 | CASSSRAGTGETQYF | TGTGCCAGCTCATCCCGAGCGGGAACAGGGGAGACCCAGTACTTC
few | . | TRBJ1-2 | TRBV6-1 | CASSERGGHNYGYTF | TGTGCCAGCAGTGAAAGGGGGGGCCATAACTATGGCTACACCTTC
few | . | TRBJ1-5 | TRBV20-1 | CSAMVGQPQHF | TGCAGTGCTATGGTGGGTCAGCCCCAGCATTTT
few | . | TRBJ2-5 | TRBV9 | CASSVTGETQYF | TGTGCCAGCAGCGTAACGGGGGAGACCCAGTACTTC
many | TRBD2 | TRBJ2-2 | TRBV6-2/TRBV6-3 | CASSYLAGGPNTGELFF | TGTGCCAGCAGTTACCTTGCGGGGGGGCCGAACACCGGGGAGCTGTTTTTT
. | . | TRBJ1-1 | TRBV7-9 | CASRAEAFF | TGTGCCAGCAGGGCTGAAGCTTTCTTT
. | TRBD1 | TRBJ1-5 | TRBV20-1 | CSAGDRGKKPQHF | TGCAGTGCTGGAGACAGGGGGAAAAAGCCCCAGCATTTT
. | . | TRBJ2-7 | TRBV12-3/TRBV12-4 | CASTPRQDSYEQYF | TGTGCCAGCACCCCTAGACAGGACTCCTACGAGCAGTACTTC
few | . | TRBJ2-1 | TRBV4-3 | CASSQDRPNEQFF | TGCGCCAGCAGCCAAGATAGACCCAATGAGCAGTTCTTC
few | TRBD2 | TRBJ2-3 | TRBV4-3 | CASSQVLAGGRMDTQYF | TGCGCCAGCAGCCAAGTACTAGCGGGGGGCCGGATGGATACGCAGTATTTT
many | . | TRBJ2-3 | TRBV5-1 | CASSLAPGLADTQYF | TGCGCCAGCAGCTTGGCACCTGGACTGGCAGATACGCAGTATTTT
. | . | TRBJ2-5 | TRBV10-3 | CATGATGETQYF | TGTGCCACCGGGGCCACCGGGGAGACCCAGTACTTC
. | . | TRBJ1-2 | TRBV20-1 | CSAIPRDLKGYGYTF | TGCAGTGCTATTCCCCGGGACCTCAAGGGCTATGGCTACACCTTC
few | . | TRBJ2-5 | TRBV7-7 | CASSIQNGETQYF | TGTGCCAGCAGCATACAAAATGGAGAGACCCAGTACTTC
. | TRBD1 | TRBJ2-5 | TRBV7-2 | CASSSDRGRTETQYF | TGTGCCAGCAGCTCAGACAGGGGGCGGACAGAGACCCAGTACTTC
few | . | TRBJ1-1 | TRBV7-9 | CASSRVPEAFF | TGTGCCAGCAGTCGTGTCCCTGAAGCTTTCTTT
. | TRBD2 | TRBJ2-1 | TRBV25-1 | CASSGSGTSGGQSLYNEQFF | TGTGCCAGCAGTGGCTCCGGGACTAGCGGGGGGCAATCCCTCTACAATGAGCAGTTCTTC
. | . | TRBJ2-1 | TRBV4-1 | CASSQENRNEQFF | TGCGCCAGCAGCCAAGAGAACAGGAATGAGCAGTTCTTC
. | . | TRBJ1-4 | TRBV21-1 | CASSKKFGTRDEKLFF | TGTGCCAGCAGCAAGAAATTCGGGACCCGCGATGAAAAACTGTTTTTT
few | . | TRBJ1-3 | TRBV5-1 | CASSLVGLLSGNTIYF | TGCGCCAGCAGCTTGGTAGGGCTCCTCTCTGGAAACACCATATATTTT
once | . | TRBJ1-1 | TRBV7-2 | CASSLVQSGTEAFF | TGTGCCAGCAGCTTAGTCCAGTCAGGGACTGAAGCTTTCTTT
few | . | TRBJ2-1 | TRBV7-8 | CASSLYPRMSNEQFF | TGTGCCAGCAGCTTATACCCCAGGATGAGCAATGAGCAGTTCTTC
many | . | TRBJ1-1 | TRBV7-9 | CASSLDWAVRVGSEAFF | TGTGCCAGCAGCTTAGACTGGGCTGTCAGGGTTGGTTCTGAAGCTTTCTTT
. | TRBD1 | TRBJ2-1 | TRBV7-9 | CASRLKPGQSSYNEQFF | TGTGCCAGCAGACTTAAACCGGGACAGAGCTCCTACAATGAGCAGTTCTTC
many | TRBD1 | TRBJ2-2 | TRBV7-6 | CASSLALDRGAPGELFF | TGTGCCAGCAGCTTAGCGCTGGACAGGGGTGCGCCCGGGGAGCTGTTTTTT
. | TRBD2 | TRBJ2-1 | TRBV7-2 | CASNSGGGTYEQFF | TGTGCCAGCAACAGTGGCGGGGGGACCTATGAGCAGTTCTTC
few | . | TRBJ1-2 | TRBV11-2 | CASSPIGARGYTF | TGTGCCAGCAGCCCAATAGGGGCGAGAGGCTACACCTTC
many | TRBD1 | TRBJ2-5 | TRBV5-1 | CASSKGQGQNQETQYF | TGCGCCAGCAGCAAAGGACAGGGGCAGAACCAAGAGACCCAGTACTTC
few | . | TRBJ1-5 | TRBV7-9 | CASSLDTGQPQHF | TGTGCCAGCAGCTTAGACACAGGGCAGCCCCAGCATTTT
. | TRBD1 | TRBJ1-5 | TRBV6-2/TRBV6-3 | CASSPAPGQGTQPQHF | TGTGCCAGCAGTCCAGCACCGGGACAGGGAACTCAGCCCCAGCATTTT
many | . | TRBJ2-5 | TRBV5-1 | CASSLANSGKETQYF | TGCGCCAGCAGCTTGGCCAACTCCGGGAAAGAGACCCAGTACTTC
few | . | TRBJ2-7 | TRBV6-5 | CASSFLPTVSYEQYF | TGTGCCAGCAGTTTCCTTCCGACAGTATCCTACGAGCAGTACTTC
many | . | TRBJ1-2 | TRBV12-3/TRBV12-4 | CASSFGGYGYTF | TGTGCCAGCAGTTTTGGGGGCTATGGCTACACCTTC
few | TRBD1 | TRBJ1-2 | TRBV19 | CASSRDSDYGYTF | TGTGCCAGTAGTAGGGACAGTGACTATGGCTACACCTTC
. | . | TRBJ2-3 | TRBV6-4 | CASRPQASTDTQYF | TGTGCCAGCAGGCCACAGGCTAGCACAGATACGCAGTATTTT
. | . | TRBJ1-2 | TRBV12-3/TRBV12-4 | CASSLAWKLPSNYGYTF | TGTGCCAGCAGTTTAGCGTGGAAGCTACCCTCTAACTATGGCTACACCTTC
. | . | TRBJ2-1 | TRBV7-3 | CASSLYGDEEQFF | TGTGCCAGCAGCTTATATGGGGACGAGGAGCAGTTCTTC
many | . | TRBJ2-1 | TRBV5-4 | CASSLSQGSYNEQFF | TGTGCCAGCAGCTTGAGTCAGGGATCCTACAATGAGCAGTTCTTC